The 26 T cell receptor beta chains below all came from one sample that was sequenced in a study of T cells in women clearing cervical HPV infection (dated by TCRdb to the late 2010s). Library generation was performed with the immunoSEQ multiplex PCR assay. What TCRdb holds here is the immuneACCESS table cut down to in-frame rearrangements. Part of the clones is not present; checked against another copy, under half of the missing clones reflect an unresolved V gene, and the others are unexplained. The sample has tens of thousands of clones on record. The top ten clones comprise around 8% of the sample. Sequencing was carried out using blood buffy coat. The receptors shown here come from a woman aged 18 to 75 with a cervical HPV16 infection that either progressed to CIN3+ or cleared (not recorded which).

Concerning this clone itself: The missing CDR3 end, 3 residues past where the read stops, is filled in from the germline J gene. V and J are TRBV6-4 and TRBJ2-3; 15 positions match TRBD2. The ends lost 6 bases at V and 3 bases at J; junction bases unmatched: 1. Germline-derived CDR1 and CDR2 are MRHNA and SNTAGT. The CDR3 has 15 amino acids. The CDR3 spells CASSGLAGGTDTQYF. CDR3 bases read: TGTGCCAGCAGCGGACTAGCGGGAGGGACAGATACG.

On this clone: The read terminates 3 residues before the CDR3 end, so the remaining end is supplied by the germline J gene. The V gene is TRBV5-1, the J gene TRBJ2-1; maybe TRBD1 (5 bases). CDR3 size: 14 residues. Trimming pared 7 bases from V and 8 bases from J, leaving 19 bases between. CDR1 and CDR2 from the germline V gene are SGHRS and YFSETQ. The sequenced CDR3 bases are TGCGCCAGCGGACACGGCGGAATAGTAGATGAG. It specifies CASGHGGIVDE. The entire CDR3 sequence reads CASGHGGIVDEQFF.

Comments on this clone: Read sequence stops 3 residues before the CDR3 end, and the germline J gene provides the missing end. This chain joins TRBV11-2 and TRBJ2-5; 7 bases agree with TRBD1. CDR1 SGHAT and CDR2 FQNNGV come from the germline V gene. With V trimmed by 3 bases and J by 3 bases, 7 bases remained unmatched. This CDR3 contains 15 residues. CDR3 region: CASSFLRDSKETQYF. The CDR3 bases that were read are TGTGCCAGCAGCTTTCTCCGGGACAGTAAAGAGACC.

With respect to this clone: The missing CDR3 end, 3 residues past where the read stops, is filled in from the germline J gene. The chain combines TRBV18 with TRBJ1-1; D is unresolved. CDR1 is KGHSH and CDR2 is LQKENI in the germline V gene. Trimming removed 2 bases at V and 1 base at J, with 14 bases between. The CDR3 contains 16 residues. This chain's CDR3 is CASSPGGRLGNTEAFF. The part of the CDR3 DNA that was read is TGTGCCAGCTCACCAGGTGGGCGCCTCGGGAACACTGAA.

The CDR3 DNA, read in part, is TGTGCCAGCGGAACTCCCGGGACTAGGCCCTCTGGGGAG. This sequence encodes CASGTPGTRPSGE. The whole CDR3 region reads CASGTPGTRPSGELFF. This chain links TRBV6-2 or TRBV6-3 with TRBJ2-2, with 8 bases fitting TRBD2. Read data end 3 residues before the CDR3 end; the end is taken from the germline J gene. The CDR3 extends over 16 amino acids. Losses at the gene ends were 8 bases for V and 8 bases for J; bases not matched to a gene: 16. Per germline, CDR1 MNHEY and CDR2 SVGEGT.

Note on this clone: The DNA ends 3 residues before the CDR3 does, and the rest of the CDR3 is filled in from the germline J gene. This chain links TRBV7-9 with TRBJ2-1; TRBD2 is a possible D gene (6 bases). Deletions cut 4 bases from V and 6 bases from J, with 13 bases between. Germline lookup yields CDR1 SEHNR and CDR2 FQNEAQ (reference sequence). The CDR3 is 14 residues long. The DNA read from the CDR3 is TGTGCCAGCAGCTCCCGACTAGGCCCCAATGAG. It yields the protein CASSSRLGPNE. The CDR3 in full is CASSSRLGPNEQFF.

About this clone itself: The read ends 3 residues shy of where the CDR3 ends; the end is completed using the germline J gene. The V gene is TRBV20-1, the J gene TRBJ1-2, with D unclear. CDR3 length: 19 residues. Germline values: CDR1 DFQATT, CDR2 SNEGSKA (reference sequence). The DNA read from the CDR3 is TGCAGTGCTAGAGATCGGCTCCCTAGGCTAGCGGGAGTGCACTACGAG. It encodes CSARDRLPRLAGVHYE. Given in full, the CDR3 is CSARDRLPRLAGVHYEYTF.

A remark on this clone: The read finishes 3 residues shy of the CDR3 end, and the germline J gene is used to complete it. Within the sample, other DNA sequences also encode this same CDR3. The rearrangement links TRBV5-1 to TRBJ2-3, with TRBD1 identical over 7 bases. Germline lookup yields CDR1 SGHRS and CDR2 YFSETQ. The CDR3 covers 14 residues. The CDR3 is CASSSKTGVETQYF. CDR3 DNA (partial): TGCGCCAGCAGCTCCAAAACAGGGGTGGAGACG.

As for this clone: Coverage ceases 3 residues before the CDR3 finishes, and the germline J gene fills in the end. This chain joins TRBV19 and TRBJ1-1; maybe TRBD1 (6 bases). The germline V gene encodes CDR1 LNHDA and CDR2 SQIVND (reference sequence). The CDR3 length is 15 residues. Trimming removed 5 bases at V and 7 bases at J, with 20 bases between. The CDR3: CASSHRDKRSHEAFF. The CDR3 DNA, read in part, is TGTGCCAGTAGTCACCGGGACAAACGGAGCCATGAA. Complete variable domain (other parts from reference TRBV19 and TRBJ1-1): DGGITQSPKYLFRKEGQNVTLSCEQNLNHDAMYWYRQDPGQGLRLIYYSQIVNDFQKGDIAEGYSVSREKKESFPLTVTSAQKNPTAFYLCASSHRDKRSHEAFFGQGTRLTVV.

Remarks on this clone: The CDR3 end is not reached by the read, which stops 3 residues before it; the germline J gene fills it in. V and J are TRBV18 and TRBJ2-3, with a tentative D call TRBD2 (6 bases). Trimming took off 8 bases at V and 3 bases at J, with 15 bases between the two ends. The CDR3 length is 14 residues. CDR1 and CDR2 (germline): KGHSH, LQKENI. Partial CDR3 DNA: TGTGCCAGCACCTACGGAGGGCCGACAGATACG. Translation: CASTYGGPTDT. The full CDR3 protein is CASTYGGPTDTQYF.

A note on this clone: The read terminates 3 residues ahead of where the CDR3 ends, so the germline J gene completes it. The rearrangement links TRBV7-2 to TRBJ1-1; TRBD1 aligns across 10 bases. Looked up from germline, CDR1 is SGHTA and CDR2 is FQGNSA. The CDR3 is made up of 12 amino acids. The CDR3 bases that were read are TGTGCCAGAAGCAGACAGGGGGCGATA. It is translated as CARSRQGAI. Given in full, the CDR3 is CARSRQGAIAFF.

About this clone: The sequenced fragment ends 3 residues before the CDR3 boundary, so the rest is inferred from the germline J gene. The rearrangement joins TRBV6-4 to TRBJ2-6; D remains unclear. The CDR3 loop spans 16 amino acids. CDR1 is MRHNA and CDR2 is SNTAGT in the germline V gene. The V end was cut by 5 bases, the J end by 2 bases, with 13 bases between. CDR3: CASSPLHGPGANVLTF. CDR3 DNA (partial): TGTGCCAGCAGTCCTCTTCATGGGCCTGGGGCCAACGTC.

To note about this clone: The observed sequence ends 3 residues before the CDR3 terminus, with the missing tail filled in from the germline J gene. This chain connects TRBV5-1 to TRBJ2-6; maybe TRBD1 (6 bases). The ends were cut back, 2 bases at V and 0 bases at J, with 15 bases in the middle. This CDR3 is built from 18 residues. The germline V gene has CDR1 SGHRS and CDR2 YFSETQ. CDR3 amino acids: CASSFRQASLSGANVLTF. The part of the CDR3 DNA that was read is TGCGCCAGCAGCTTCCGACAGGCAAGTCTCTCTGGGGCCAACGTC. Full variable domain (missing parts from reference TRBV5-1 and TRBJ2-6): KAGVTQTPRYLIKTRGQQVTLSCSPISGHRSVSWYQQTPGQGLQFLFEYFSETQRNKGNFPGRFSGRQFSNSRSEMNVSTLELGDSALYLCASSFRQASLSGANVLTFGAGSRLTVL.

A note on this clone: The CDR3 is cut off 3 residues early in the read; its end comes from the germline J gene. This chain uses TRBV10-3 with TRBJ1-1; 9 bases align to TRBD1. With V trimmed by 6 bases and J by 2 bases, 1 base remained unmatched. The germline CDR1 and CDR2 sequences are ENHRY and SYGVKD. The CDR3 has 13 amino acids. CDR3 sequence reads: CAIRGQGNTEAFF. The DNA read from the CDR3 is TGTGCCATCAGGGGACAGGGCAACACTGAA.

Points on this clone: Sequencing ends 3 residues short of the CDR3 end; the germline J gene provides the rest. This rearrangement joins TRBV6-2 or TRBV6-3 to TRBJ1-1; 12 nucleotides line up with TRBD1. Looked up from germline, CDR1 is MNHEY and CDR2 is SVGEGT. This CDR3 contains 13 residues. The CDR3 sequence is CAGWDRGLPRAFF. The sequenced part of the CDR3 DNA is TGTGCCGGTTGGGACAGGGGGCTCCCTAGG.

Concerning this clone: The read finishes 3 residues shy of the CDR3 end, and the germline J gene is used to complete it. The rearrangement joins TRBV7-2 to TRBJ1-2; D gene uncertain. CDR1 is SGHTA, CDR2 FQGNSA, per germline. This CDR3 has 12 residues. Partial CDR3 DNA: TGTGCCAGCAGCTTGTCAGTCCCTGAC. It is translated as CASSLSVPD. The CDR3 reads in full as CASSLSVPDYTF.

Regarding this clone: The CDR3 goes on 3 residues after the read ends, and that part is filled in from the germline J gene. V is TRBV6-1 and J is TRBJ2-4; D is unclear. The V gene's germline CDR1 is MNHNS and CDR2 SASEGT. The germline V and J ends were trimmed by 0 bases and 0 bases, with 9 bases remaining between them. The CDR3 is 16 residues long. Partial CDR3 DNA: TGTGCCAGCAGTGAAGCTGGGCAGCTAGCCAAAAACATT. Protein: CASSEAGQLAKNI. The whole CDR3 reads CASSEAGQLAKNIQYF.

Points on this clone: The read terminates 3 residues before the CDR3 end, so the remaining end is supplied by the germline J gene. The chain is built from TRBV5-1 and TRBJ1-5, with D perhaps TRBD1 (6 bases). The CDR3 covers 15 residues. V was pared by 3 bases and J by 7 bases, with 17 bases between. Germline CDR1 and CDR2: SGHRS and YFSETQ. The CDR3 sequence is CASSSEGGKGQPQHF. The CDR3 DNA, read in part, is TGCGCCAGCAGCTCCGAGGGGGGGAAGGGCCAGCCC.

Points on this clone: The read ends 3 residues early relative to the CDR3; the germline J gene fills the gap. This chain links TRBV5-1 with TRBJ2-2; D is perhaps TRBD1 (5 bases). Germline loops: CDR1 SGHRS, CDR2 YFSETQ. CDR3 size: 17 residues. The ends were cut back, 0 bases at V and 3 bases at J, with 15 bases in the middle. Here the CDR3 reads CASSLGQGRLYTGELFF. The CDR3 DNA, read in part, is TGCGCCAGCAGCTTGGGTCAGGGTCGTTTATACACCGGGGAG.

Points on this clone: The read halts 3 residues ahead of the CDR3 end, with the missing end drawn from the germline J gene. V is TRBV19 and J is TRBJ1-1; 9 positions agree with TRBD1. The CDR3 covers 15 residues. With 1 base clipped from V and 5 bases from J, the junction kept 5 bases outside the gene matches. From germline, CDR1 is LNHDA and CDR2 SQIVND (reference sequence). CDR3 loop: CASSIGGDRVTEAFF. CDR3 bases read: TGTGCCAGTAGTATAGGGGGGGACAGGGTAACTGAA.

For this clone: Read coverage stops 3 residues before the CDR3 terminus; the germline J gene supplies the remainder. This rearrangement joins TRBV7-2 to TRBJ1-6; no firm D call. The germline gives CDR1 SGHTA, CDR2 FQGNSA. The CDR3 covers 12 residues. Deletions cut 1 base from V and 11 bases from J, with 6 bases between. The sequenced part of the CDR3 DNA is TGTGCCAGCAGCTTAGGCGCCCCACCC. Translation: CASSLGAPP. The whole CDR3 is CASSLGAPPLHF.

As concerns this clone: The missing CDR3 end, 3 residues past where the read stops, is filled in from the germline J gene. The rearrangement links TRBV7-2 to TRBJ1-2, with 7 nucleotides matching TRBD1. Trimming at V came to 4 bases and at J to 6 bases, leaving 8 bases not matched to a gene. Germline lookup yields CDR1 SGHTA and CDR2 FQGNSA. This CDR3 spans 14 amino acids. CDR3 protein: CASSSFGRGHGYTF. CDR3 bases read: TGTGCCAGCAGCTCCTTCGGTAGGGGGCATGGC.

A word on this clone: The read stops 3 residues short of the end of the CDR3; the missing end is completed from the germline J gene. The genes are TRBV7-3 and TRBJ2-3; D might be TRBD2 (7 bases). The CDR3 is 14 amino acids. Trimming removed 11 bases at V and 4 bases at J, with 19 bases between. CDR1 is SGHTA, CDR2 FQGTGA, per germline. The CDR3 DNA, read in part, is TGTGCCGCTTCAGAGGGGGGGGCTTCAGATACG. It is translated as CAASEGGASDT. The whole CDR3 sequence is CAASEGGASDTQYF.

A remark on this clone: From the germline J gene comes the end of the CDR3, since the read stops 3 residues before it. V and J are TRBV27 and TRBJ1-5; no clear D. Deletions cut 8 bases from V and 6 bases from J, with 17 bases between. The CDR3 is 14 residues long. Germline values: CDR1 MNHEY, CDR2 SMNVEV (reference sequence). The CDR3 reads CASGHYPRGQPQHF. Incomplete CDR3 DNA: TGTGCCAGCGGCCACTACCCCCGAGGTCAGCCC.

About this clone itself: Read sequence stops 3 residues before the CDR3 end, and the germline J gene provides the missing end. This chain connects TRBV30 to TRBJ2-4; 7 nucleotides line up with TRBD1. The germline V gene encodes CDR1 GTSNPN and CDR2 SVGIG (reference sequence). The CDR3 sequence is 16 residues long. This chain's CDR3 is CAWTPQGPPYQETQYF. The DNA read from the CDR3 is TGTGCCTGGACCCCACAGGGGCCACCGTACCAAGAGACT.

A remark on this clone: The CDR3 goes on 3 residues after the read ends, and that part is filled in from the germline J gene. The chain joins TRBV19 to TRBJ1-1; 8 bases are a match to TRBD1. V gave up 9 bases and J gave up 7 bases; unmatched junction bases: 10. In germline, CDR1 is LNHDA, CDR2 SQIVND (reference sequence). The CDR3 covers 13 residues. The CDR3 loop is CASQKDRESEAFF. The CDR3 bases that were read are TGTGCCAGCCAGAAGGACAGGGAAAGTGAA.